The clone carrying this T cell receptor (beta chain) was observed many times. Its specificity is unknown. The CDR3 spans 15 residues. Looked up from germline, CDR1 is MDHEN and CDR2 is SYDVKM. The V and J ends lost 5 bases and 0 bases respectively, with 11 bases between them. These data originate in a study of T cell repertoires in breast cancer. Study-level findings and limits: Roughly 20 TCR pairs recurred across seven or more tumors but rarely in control blood. Tumor-free sentinel nodes shared only approximately 2% of tumor TCRs; involved nodes shared about 7.7%.

A second nested PCR with blocking oligonucleotides suppressed unpaired genes. MiXCR, run by TCRdb on the emulsion pairing reads, gives a single entry per CDR3 protein. The sample holds thousands of distinct CDR3 sequences, approximately 36% seen once. The expanded emulsion RT-PCR method captured paired alpha and beta chains from CD8+ T cells. The receptor comes from a pool of human donors with breast cancer or a healthy control (not recorded which). Sequenced material: CD8+ T cells. The rearrangement links TRBV28 to TRBJ1-3; unclear D gene. The DNA of the CDR3 is TGTGCCAGCAGTATCGGGGAGACCTCTGGAAACACCATATATTTT. This translates into CASSIGETSGNTIYF.